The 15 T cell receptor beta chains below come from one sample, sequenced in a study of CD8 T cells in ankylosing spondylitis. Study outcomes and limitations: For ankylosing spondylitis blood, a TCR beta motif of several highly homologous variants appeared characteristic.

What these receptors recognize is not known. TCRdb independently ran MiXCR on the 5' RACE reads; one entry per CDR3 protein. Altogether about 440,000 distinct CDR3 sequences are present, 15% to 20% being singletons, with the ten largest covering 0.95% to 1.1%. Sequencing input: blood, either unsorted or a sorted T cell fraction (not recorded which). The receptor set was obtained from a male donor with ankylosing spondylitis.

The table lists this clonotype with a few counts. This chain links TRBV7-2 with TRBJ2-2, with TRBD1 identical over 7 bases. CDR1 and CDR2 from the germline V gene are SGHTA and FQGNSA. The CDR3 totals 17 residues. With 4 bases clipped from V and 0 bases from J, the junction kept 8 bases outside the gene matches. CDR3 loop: CASSYLAGTANTGELFF. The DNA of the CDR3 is TGTGCCAGCAGCTACCTCGCCGGGACAGCGAACACCGGGGAGCTGTTTTTT.

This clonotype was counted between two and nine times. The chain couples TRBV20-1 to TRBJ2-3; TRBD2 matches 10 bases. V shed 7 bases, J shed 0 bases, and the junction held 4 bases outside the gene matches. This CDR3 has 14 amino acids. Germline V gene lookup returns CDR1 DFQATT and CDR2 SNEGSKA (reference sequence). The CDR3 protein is CSETSGPSTDTQYF. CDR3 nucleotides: TGCAGTGAGACTAGCGGGCCTAGCACAGATACGCAGTATTTT.

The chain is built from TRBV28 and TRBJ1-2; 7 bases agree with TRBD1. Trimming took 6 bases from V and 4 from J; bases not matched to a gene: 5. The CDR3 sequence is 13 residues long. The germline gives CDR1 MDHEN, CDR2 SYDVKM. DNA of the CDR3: TGTGCCAGCAGAACCCGGGACAGCTATGGCTACACCTTC. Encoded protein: CASRTRDSYGYTF.

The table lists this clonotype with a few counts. The CDR3 loop is CASSLEAGEWDGYTF. The CDR3 DNA follows: TGCGCCAGCAGCTTGGAAGCGGGAGAATGGGATGGCTACACCTTC. This chain links TRBV5-1 with TRBJ1-2; D is unresolved. Germline lookup yields CDR1 SGHRS and CDR2 YFSETQ. The V end was cut by 0 bases, the J end by 6 bases, with 15 bases between. This CDR3 has 15 amino acids.

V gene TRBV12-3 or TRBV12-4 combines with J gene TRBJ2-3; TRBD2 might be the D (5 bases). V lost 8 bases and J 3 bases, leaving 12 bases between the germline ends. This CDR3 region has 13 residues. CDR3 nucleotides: TGTGCCAGCGGACGGGGTACAACAGATACGCAGTATTTT. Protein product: CASGRGTTDTQYF.

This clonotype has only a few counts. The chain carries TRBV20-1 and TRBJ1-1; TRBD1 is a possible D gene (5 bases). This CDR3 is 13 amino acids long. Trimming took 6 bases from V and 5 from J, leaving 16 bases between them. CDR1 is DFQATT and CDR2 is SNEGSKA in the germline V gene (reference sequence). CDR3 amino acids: CSARRAGGTEAFF. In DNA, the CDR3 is TGCAGTGCGAGAAGAGCCGGGGGGACTGAAGCTTTCTTT.

CDR3 region: CASRRTGDGYGYTF. DNA for the CDR3: TGCGCCAGCAGACGGACAGGGGACGGGTATGGCTACACCTTC. This sequence joins TRBV5-1 and TRBJ1-2; 9 positions agree with TRBD1. CDR1 and CDR2 from the germline V gene are SGHRS and YFSETQ. The CDR3 consists of 14 residues. Trimming took 5 bases from V and 5 from J; bases not matched to a gene: 7. The variable domain in full, with the rest retrieved from reference TRBV5-1 and TRBJ1-2, is KAGVTQTPRYLIKTRGQQVTLSCSPISGHRSVSWYQQTPGQGLQFLFEYFSETQRNKGNFPGRFSGRQFSNSRSEMNVSTLELGDSALYLCASRRTGDGYGYTFGSGTRLTVV.

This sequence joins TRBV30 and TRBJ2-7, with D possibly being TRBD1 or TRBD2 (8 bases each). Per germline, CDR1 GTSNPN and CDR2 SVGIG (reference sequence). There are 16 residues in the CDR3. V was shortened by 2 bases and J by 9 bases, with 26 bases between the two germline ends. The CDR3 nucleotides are TGTGCCTGGAGTACCCGGGGGGGGGACAGGTCTTTTGCGCAGTACTTC. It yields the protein CAWSTRGGDRSFAQYF.

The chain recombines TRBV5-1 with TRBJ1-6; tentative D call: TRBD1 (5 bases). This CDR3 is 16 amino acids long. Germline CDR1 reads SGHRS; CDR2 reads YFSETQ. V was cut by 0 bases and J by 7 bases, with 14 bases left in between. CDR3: CASSLEGPGQNSPLHF. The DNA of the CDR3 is TGCGCCAGCAGCTTGGAGGGACCAGGCCAAAATTCACCCCTCCACTTT.

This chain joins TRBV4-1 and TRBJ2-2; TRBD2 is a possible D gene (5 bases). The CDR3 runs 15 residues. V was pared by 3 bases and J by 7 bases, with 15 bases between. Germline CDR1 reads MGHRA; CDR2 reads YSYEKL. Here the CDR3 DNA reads TGCGCCAGCAGCCAGGATCGGTTACGGGGCGGGGAGCTGTTTTTT. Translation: CASSQDRLRGGELFF.

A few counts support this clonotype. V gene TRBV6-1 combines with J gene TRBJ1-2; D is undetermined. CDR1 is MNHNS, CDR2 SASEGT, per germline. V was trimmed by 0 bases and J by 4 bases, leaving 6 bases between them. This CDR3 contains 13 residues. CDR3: CASSEAGRYGYTF. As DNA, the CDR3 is TGTGCCAGCAGTGAAGCAGGACGCTATGGCTACACCTTC.

Here the CDR3 DNA reads TGTGCCATCAGTGAAGGTGACCCCTACGAGCAGTACTTC. Its translation: CAISEGDPYEQYF. The chain employs TRBV10-3 and TRBJ2-7; no definite D call. This CDR3 is built from 13 residues. Germline loops: CDR1 ENHRY, CDR2 SYGVKD. Trimming took off 3 bases at V and 2 bases at J, with 8 bases between the two ends.

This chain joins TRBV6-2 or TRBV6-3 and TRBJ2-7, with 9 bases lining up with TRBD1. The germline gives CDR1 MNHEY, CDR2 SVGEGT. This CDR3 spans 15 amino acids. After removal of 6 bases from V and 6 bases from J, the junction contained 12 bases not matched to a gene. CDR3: CASSYRTGVISEQYF. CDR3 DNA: TGTGCCAGCAGCTACAGGACAGGGGTGATCTCCGAGCAGTACTTC.

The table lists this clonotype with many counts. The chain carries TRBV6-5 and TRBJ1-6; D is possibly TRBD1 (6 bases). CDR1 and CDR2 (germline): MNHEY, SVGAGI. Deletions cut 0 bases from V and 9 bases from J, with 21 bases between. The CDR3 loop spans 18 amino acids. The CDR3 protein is CASSYSPSNRDPSSPLHF. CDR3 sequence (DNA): TGTGCCAGCAGTTACTCCCCCTCTAACAGGGATCCGAGTTCACCCCTCCACTTT.

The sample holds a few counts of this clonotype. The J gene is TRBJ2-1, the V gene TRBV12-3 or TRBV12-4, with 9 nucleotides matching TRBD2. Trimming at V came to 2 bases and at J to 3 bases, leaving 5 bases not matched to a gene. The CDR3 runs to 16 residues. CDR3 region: CASSLFSGGVYNEQFF. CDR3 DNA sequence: TGTGCCAGCAGTTTATTTAGCGGGGGAGTCTACAATGAGCAGTTCTTC.